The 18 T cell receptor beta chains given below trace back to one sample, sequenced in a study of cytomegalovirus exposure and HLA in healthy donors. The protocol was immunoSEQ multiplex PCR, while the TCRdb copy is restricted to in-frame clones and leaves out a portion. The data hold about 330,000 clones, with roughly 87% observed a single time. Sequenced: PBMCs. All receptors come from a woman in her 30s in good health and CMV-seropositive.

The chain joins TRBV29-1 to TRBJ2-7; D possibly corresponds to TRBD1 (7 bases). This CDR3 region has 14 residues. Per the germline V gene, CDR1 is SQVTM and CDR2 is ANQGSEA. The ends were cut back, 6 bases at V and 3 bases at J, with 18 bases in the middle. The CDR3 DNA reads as TGCAGCGTGGCGGGACAGATTCCTTACTACGAGCAGTACTTC. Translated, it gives CSVAGQIPYYEQYF.

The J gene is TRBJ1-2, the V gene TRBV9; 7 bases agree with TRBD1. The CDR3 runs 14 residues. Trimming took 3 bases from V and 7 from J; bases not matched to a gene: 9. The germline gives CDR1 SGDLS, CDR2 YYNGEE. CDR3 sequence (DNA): TGTGCCAGCAGCGCGAAGACAGGGCCGAGTGGCTACACCTTC. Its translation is CASSAKTGPSGYTF.

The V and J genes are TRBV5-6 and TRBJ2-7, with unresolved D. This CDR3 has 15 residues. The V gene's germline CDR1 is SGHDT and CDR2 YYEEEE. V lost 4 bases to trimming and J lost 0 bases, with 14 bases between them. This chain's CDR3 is CASSGGYSSSYEQYF. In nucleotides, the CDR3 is TGTGCCAGCAGCGGCGGATACTCATCCTCCTACGAGCAGTACTTC.

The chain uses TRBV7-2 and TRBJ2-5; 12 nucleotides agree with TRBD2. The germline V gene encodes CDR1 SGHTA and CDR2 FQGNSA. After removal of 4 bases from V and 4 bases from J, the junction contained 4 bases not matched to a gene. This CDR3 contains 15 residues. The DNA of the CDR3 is TGTGCCAGCAGCTCGACTAGCGGGAGTTTAGAGACCCAGTACTTC. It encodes CASSSTSGSLETQYF.

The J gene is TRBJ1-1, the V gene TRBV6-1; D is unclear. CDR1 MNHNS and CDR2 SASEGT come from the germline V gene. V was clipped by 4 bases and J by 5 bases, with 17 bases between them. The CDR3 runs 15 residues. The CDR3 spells CASSAQQVKWTEAFF. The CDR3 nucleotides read TGTGCCAGCAGTGCTCAGCAGGTGAAATGGACTGAAGCTTTCTTT.

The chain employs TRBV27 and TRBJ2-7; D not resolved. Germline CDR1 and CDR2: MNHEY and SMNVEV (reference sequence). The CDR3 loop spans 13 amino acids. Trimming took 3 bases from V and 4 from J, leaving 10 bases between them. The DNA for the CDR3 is TGTGCCAGCAGTTTGTACGCCCAATACGAGCAGTACTTC. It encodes CASSLYAQYEQYF.

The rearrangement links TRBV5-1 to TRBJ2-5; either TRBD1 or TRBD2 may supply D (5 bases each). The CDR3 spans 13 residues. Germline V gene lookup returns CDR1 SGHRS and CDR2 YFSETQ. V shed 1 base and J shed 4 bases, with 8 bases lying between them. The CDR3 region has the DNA TGCGCCAGCAGCTTGCACGGGACAGAGACCCAGTACTTC. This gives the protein CASSLHGTETQYF. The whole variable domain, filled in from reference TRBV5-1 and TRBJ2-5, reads KAGVTQTPRYLIKTRGQQVTLSCSPISGHRSVSWYQQTPGQGLQFLFEYFSETQRNKGNFPGRFSGRQFSNSRSEMNVSTLELGDSALYLCASSLHGTETQYFGPGTRLLVL.

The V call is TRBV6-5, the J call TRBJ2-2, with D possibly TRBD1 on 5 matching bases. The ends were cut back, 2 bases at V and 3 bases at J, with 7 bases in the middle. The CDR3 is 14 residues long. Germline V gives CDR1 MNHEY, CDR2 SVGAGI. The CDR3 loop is CASSYGADTGELFF. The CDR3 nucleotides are TGTGCCAGCAGTTACGGGGCAGACACCGGGGAGCTGTTTTTT.

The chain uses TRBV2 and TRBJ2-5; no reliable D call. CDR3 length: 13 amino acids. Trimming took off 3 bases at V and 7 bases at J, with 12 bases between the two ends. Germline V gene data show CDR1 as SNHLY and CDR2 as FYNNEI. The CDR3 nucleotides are TGTGCCAGCAGTGACGGAGTTGGTGGGACCCAGTACTTC. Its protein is CASSDGVGGTQYF.

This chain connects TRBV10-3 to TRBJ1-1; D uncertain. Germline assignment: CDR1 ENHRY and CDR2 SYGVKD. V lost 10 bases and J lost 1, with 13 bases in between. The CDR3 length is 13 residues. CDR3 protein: CATEDIPNTEAFF. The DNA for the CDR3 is TGTGCCACCGAAGACATTCCGAACACTGAAGCTTTCTTT.

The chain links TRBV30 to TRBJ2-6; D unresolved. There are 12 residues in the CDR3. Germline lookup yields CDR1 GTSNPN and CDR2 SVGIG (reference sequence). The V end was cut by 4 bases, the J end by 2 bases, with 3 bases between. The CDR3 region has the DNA TGTGCCTGGACCCCTGGGGCCAACGTCCTGACTTTC. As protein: CAWTPGANVLTF.

CDR3 bases: TGCGCCAGCAGCCAATCGGACTGGAGCGCAGATACGCAGTATTTT. It yields the protein CASSQSDWSADTQYF. V is TRBV4-3 and J is TRBJ2-3; D possibly corresponds to TRBD2 (5 bases). The germline V gene encodes CDR1 LGHNA and CDR2 YSLEER. This CDR3 has 15 amino acids. With 2 bases removed from V and 4 bases from J, the gap between germline ends came to 13 bases.

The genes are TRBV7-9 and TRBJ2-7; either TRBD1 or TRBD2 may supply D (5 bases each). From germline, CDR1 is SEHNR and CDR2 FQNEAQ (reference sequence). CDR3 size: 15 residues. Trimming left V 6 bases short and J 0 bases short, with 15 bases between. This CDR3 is CASSPGTASSYEQYF. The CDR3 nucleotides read TGTGCCAGCAGTCCCGGGACGGCTAGCTCCTACGAGCAGTACTTC. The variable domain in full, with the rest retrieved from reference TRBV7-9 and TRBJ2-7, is DTGVSQNPRHKITKRGQNVTFRCDPISEHNRLYWYRQTLGQGPEFLTYFQNEAQLEKSRLLSDRFSAERPKGSFSTLEIQRTEQGDSAMYLCASSPGTASSYEQYFGPGTRLTVT.

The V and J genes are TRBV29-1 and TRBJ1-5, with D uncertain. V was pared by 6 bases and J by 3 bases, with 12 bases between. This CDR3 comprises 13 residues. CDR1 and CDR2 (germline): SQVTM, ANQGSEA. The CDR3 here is CSVAPGPNQPQHF. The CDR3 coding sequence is TGCAGCGTGGCCCCCGGGCCCAATCAGCCCCAGCATTTT.

This chain's CDR3 is CASSLARELDPNQFF. In DNA form, the CDR3 reads TGTGCCAGCAGCTTAGCTCGCGAGCTAGATCCCAACCAGTTCTTC. This chain joins TRBV7-9 and TRBJ2-1; no firm D call. V lost 0 bases to trimming and J lost 13 bases, with 19 bases between them. This CDR3 is built from 15 residues. Germline-derived CDR1 and CDR2 are SEHNR and FQNEAQ (reference sequence).

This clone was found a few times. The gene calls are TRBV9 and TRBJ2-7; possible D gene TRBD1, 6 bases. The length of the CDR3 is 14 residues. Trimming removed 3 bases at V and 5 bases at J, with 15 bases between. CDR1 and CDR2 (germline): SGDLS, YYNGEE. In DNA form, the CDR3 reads TGTGCCAGCAGCGATCCGATTCAGGGGAACGAGCAGTACTTC. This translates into CASSDPIQGNEQYF.

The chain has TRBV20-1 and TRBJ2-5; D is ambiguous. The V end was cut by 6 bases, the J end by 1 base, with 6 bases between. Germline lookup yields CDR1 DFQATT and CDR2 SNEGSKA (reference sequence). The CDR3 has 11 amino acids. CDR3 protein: CSASPQETQYF. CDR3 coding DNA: TGCAGTGCATCGCCCCAAGAGACCCAGTACTTC.

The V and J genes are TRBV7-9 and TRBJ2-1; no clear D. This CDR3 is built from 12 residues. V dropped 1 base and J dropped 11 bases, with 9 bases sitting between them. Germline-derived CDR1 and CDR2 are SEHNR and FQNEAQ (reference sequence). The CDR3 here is CASSLDMVKQFF. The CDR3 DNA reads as TGTGCCAGCAGCTTAGATATGGTCAAGCAGTTCTTC.